This T cell receptor (beta chain) was captured in a study of blood T cell repertoires in COVID-19. In the original processing: It was from reference gene primer amplification that nucleated cell counts were estimated. TCRdb's table, derived via immunoSEQ multiplex PCR, lists solely in-frame clones and lacks some. The DNA gave D and trimming, while V, J and clone size come from that table. Counted here are about 190,000 clones, about 80% occurring once; the ten biggest clones make up about 7.8%. The V segment lost 4 bases and the J segment 4 bases; nucleotides outside the gene matches: 4. CDR1 is MNHEY, CDR2 SMNVEV, per germline (reference sequence). This CDR3 region has 15 residues. The Seattle patients, enrolled during active infection, were followed longitudinally.

The source material was peripheral blood. This chain connects TRBV27 to TRBJ2-3; TRBD1 matches at 11 bases. This receptor was obtained from a woman in her sixties or seventies with COVID-19, enrolled during active disease. CDR3 amino acids: CASSSGTGGADTQYF. CDR3 sequence (DNA): TGTGCCAGCAGTTCAGGGACAGGGGGGGCAGATACGCAGTATTTT.